This T cell receptor beta chain was recovered during a study of blood T cell repertoires in COVID-19. Across the study: Samples taken during acute and convalescent COVID-19 were collected in the United States, Italy and Spain. Sources were T cells, B-cell-depleted T cells, or PBMCs; the material itself was cDNA or gDNA.

The CDR3 length is 17 residues. Looked up from germline, CDR1 is MNHEY and CDR2 is SMNVEV (reference sequence). V was cut by 5 bases and J by 3 bases, with 21 bases left in between. In the original analysis: The authors estimated nucleated cell counts from reference gene primer amplification. The table came from immunoSEQ multiplex PCR; TCRdb's copy has only in-frame clones and leaves some out. That table is the source of V, J and clone size, and D and trimming were worked out from the DNA. The sample contains under 150,000 clones, around nine tenths of which appear only once. The sequencing sample was made of peripheral blood. The TCR sequence derives from a woman between 65 and 79 years old who had recovered from COVID-19. This chain joins TRBV27 and TRBJ2-3; D ambiguous. The CDR3 loop reads CASSADLLVLRTDTQYF. CDR3 sequence (DNA): TGTGCCAGCAGTGCGGATCTCCTAGTCTTGAGGACAGATACGCAGTATTTT.